This T cell receptor beta chain was recovered during a study of cytomegalovirus exposure and HLA in healthy donors. The study's findings and limits: Clonal expansion, a later analysis showed, was greater in HLA-associated TCR beta chains than in equally common others.

With 60 Vbeta and 13 Jbeta primers, the PCR was carried out. Here immunoSEQ multiplex PCR was the method, and the copy in TCRdb shows in-frame clones only, minus some. The data contain some 150,000 clones, over 70% of them singletons. The germline gives CDR1 MNHEY, CDR2 SVGAGI. This CDR3 is built from 13 residues. With 2 bases removed from V and 5 bases from J, the gap between germline ends came to 8 bases. As concerns this clone: Its antigen is as yet unknown.

This TCR was sampled from a woman under 30 in good health and CMV-seronegative. The V call is TRBV6-5, the J call TRBJ2-3, with D tentatively TRBD1 (6 bases). The material sequenced was PBMCs. Here the CDR3 reads CASSYTQGDTQYF. The CDR3 DNA sequence: TGTGCCAGCAGTTACACACAGGGAGATACGCAGTATTTT.